This is a list of T cell receptor beta chains from one sample in a study of cytomegalovirus exposure and HLA in healthy donors. TCRdb keeps only in-frame clones here, not all; method: immunoSEQ multiplex PCR. The sample records under 200,000 clones, about 90% being singletons. Material for sequencing was PBMCs. These receptors were taken from a woman aged 18-29 years in good health and CMV-seropositive. Both conserved end residues are part of each CDR3. D genes are given only for firm matches. Rows give clone size only sometimes, using once, few, many, or a class for an expanded clone.

clone size,D gene,J gene,V gene,CDR3 protein,CDR3 DNA
NA,NA,TRBJ2-7,TRBV6-1,CASSAGPSYEQYF,TGTGCCAGCTCTGCAGGGCCCTCCTACGAGCAGTACTTC
NA,NA,TRBJ2-7,TRBV11-3,CASSLRVLRESSYEQYF,TGTGCCAGCAGCTTACGCGTCCTCCGGGAGAGCTCCTACGAGCAGTACTTC
NA,TRBD2,TRBJ2-1,TRBV9,CASSTRLAGDEQFF,TGTGCCAGCAGCACGCGACTAGCGGGAGATGAGCAGTTCTTC
NA,NA,TRBJ1-3,TRBV19,CASSLHGNTIYF,TGTGCCAGTAGTCTCCACGGGAACACCATATATTTT
NA,TRBD2,TRBJ2-7,TRBV28,CASTIAGGPYEQYF,TGTGCCAGCACCATAGCGGGAGGGCCCTACGAGCAGTACTTC
NA,NA,TRBJ1-1,TRBV10-3,CAISGGGKAFF,TGTGCCATCAGTGGGGGGGGGAAAGCTTTCTTT
NA,NA,TRBJ2-3,TRBV7-8,CASSYLTYTQYF,TGTGCCAGCAGCTACCTCACATATACGCAGTATTTT
NA,NA,TRBJ2-1,TRBV4-2,CASSQGLVNEQFF,TGTGCCAGCAGCCAAGGGCTAGTCAATGAGCAGTTCTTC
NA,NA,TRBJ2-3,TRBV5-3,CARSLKRGTDTQYF,TGTGCCAGAAGCTTGAAGAGGGGCACAGATACGCAGTATTTT
NA,NA,TRBJ1-2,TRBV4-1,CASSQAGGKGYGYTF,TGCGCCAGCAGCCAGGCGGGAGGGAAGGGCTATGGCTACACCTTC
once,NA,TRBJ2-5,TRBV7-9,CASSDQFPVGETQYF,TGTGCCAGCAGCGATCAATTTCCTGTCGGGGAGACCCAGTACTTC
NA,TRBD1,TRBJ2-7,TRBV5-1,CASSVGQGRLYEQYF,TGCGCCAGCAGCGTGGGACAGGGGAGACTCTACGAGCAGTACTTC
few,TRBD1,TRBJ1-1,TRBV18,CASSPRTGEAFF,TGTGCCAGCTCACCACGGACAGGGGAAGCTTTCTTT
NA,TRBD1,TRBJ2-2,TRBV6-4,CASRGTGGNTGELFF,TGTGCCAGCAGAGGGACAGGGGGGAACACCGGGGAGCTGTTTTTT
once,NA,TRBJ1-2,TRBV5-5,CASSLANAGPSRSYTF,TGTGCCAGCAGCCTTGCCAATGCAGGCCCCTCTCGGAGCTACACCTTC
NA,NA,TRBJ1-6,TRBV4-1,CASSQERRGRNNSPLHF,TGCGCCAGCAGCCAAGAGCGACGAGGGAGAAATAATTCACCCCTCCACTTT
NA,NA,TRBJ2-7,TRBV15,CATSRERQAYEQYF,TGTGCCACCAGCAGAGAGAGACAGGCCTACGAGCAGTACTTC
NA,NA,TRBJ2-1,TRBV2,CASSEVGEGGYGQFF,TGTGCCAGCAGTGAGGTGGGAGAGGGCGGGTACGGGCAGTTCTTC
NA,TRBD2,TRBJ2-1,TRBV4-2,CASSQGLARYNEQFF,TGTGCCAGCAGCCAAGGACTAGCAAGGTACAATGAGCAGTTCTTC
NA,TRBD1,TRBJ1-4,TRBV7-9,CASSERQGFSTNEKLFF,TGTGCCAGCAGCGAGAGACAGGGGTTTTCAACTAATGAAAAACTGTTTTTT
few,TRBD1,TRBJ1-2,TRBV9,CASSLGTGGYGYTF,TGTGCCAGCAGCTTAGGGACAGGAGGATATGGCTACACCTTC
NA,NA,TRBJ2-7,TRBV5-4,CASSSPEALEQYF,TGTGCCAGCAGCTCCCCCGAGGCCCTCGAACAGTACTTC
NA,TRBD1,TRBJ2-7,TRBV7-2,CASSFDRGSGEQYF,TGTGCCAGCAGCTTCGACAGGGGATCGGGCGAGCAGTACTTC
once,TRBD2,TRBJ2-1,TRBV28,CASNVAGTSGINEQFF,TGTGCCAGCAACGTCGCCGGGACTAGCGGGATCAATGAGCAGTTCTTC
NA,TRBD2,TRBJ2-7,TRBV2,CASQTSGGYEQYF,TGTGCCAGCCAGACTAGCGGGGGTTACGAGCAGTACTTC
NA,TRBD2,TRBJ2-1,TRBV5-1,CASSLEGWEGSNEQFF,TGCGCCAGCAGCTTGGAAGGGTGGGAGGGTAGCAATGAGCAGTTCTTC
once,TRBD2,TRBJ2-7,TRBV10-3,CANYASGGFKEQYF,TGTGCCAACTACGCTAGCGGGGGCTTTAAAGAGCAGTACTTC
NA,NA,TRBJ2-1,TRBV4-3,CASSQDTQRAAYNEQFF,TGCGCCAGCAGCCAAGATACCCAGCGGGCAGCCTACAATGAGCAGTTCTTC
NA,NA,TRBJ1-1,TRBV5-1,CASSLVFREDTEAFF,TGCGCCAGCAGCTTGGTATTCAGGGAGGACACTGAAGCTTTCTTT
few,NA,TRBJ2-7,TRBV28,CASSSHIYEQYF,TGTGCCAGCAGTTCTCACATCTACGAGCAGTACTTC
NA,NA,TRBJ1-1,TRBV15,CATSRAEGSTEAFF,TGTGCCACCAGCAGAGCGGAGGGGAGCACTGAAGCTTTCTTT